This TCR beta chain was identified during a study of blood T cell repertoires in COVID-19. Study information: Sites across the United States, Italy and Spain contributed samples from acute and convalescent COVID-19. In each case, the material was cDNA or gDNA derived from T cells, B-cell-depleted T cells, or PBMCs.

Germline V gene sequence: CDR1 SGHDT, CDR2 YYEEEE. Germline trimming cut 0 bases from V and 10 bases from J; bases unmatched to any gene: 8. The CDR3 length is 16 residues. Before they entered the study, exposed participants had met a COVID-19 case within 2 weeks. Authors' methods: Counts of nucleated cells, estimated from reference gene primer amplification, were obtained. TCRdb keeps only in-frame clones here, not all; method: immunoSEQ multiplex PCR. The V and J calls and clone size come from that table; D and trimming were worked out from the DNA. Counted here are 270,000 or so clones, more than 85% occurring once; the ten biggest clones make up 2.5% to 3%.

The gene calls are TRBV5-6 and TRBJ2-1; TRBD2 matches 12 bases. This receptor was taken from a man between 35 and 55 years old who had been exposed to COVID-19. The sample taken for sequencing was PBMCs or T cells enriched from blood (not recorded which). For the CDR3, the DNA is TGTGCCAGCAGCTTGGTAACTAGCGGGAGGATGTGGGAGCAGTTCTTC. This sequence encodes CASSLVTSGRMWEQFF.